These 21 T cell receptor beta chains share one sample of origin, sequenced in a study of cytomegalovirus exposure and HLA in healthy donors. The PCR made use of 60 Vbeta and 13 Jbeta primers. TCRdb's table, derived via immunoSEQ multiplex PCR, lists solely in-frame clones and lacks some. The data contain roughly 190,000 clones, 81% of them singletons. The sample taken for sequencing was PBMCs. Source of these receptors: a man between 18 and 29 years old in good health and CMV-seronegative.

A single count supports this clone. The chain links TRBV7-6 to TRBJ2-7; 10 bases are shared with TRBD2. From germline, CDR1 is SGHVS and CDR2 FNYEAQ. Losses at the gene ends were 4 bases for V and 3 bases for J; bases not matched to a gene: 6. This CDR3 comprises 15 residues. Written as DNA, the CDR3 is TGTGCCAGCAGCTATAGCGGGGGGCTAAGCTACGAGCAGTACTTC. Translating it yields CASSYSGGLSYEQYF.

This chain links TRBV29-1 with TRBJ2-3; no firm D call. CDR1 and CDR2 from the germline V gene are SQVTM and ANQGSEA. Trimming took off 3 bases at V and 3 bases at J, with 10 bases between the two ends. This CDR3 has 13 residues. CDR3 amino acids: CSVEGRFTDTQYF. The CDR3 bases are TGCAGCGTTGAGGGCAGATTTACAGATACGCAGTATTTT.

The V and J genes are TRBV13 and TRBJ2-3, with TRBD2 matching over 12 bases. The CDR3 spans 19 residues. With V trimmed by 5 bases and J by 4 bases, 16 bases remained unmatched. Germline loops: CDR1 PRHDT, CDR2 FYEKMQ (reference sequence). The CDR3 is CASSHNYPRTSGDADTQYF. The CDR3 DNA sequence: TGTGCCAGCAGCCATAATTACCCAAGGACTAGCGGGGATGCAGATACGCAGTATTTT.

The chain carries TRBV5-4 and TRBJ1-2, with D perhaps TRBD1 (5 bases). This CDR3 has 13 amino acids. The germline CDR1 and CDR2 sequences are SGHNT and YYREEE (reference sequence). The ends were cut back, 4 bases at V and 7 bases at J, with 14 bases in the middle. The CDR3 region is CASSGGGLGGYTF. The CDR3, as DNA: TGTGCCAGCAGCGGGGGAGGACTGGGTGGCTACACCTTC.

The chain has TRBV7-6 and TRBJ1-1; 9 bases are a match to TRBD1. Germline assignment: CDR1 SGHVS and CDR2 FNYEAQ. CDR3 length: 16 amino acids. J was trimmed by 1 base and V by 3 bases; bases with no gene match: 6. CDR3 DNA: TGTGCCAGCAGCTTGGCACTGGGACAGGGGAACACTGAAGCTTTCTTT. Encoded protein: CASSLALGQGNTEAFF.

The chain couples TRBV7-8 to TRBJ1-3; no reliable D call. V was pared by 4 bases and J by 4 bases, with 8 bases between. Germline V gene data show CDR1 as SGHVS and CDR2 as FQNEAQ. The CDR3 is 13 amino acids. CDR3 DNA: TGTGCCAGCAGCTCAGCCCCGGGAAACACCATATATTTT. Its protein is CASSSAPGNTIYF.

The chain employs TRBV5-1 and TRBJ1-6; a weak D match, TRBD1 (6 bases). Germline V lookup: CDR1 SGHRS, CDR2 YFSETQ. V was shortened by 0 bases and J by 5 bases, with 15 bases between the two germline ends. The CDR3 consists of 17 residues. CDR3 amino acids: CASSLVVGASDNSPLHF. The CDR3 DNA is TGCGCCAGCAGCTTGGTTGTGGGGGCTTCGGATAATTCACCCCTCCACTTT.

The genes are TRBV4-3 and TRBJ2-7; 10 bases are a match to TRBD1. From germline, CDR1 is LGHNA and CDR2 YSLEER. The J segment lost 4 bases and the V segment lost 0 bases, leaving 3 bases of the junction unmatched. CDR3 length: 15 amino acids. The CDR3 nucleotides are TGCGCCAGCAGCCAAGAGGCGGACAGGGGGTACGAGCAGTACTTC. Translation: CASSQEADRGYEQYF.

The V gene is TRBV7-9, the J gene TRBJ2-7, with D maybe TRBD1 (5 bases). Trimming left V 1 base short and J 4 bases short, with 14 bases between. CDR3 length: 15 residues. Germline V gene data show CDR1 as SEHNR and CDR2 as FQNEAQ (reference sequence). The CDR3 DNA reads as TGTGCCAGCAGCTTAGTAACAGGCAGACATTACGAGCAGTACTTC. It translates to CASSLVTGRHYEQYF.

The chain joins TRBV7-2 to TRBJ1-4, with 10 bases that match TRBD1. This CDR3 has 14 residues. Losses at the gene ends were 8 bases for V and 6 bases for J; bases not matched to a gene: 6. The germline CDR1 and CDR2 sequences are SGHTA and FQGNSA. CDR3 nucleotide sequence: TGTGCCAGCGGGGGGGGGACAGGGGATGAAAAACTGTTTTTT. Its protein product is CASGGGTGDEKLFF.

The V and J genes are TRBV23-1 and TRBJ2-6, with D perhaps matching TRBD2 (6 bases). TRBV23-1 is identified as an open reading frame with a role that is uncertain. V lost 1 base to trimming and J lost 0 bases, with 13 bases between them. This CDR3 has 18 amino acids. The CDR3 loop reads CASSQWRRAASGANVLTF. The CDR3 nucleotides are TGCGCCAGCAGTCAATGGAGGAGGGCTGCCTCTGGGGCCAACGTCCTGACTTTC.

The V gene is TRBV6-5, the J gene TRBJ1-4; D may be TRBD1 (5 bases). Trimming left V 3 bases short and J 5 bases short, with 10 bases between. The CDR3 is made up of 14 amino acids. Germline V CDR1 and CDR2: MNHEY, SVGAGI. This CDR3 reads CASSYTNRNEKLFF. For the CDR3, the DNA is TGTGCCAGCAGTTATACTAACAGGAATGAAAAACTGTTTTTT.

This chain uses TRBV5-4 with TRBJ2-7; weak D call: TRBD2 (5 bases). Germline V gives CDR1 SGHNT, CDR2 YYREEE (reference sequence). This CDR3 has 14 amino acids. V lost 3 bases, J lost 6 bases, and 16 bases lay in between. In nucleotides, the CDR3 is TGTGCCAGCAGCTCCGAAAACGAGGGTTTCGAGCAGTACTTC. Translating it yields CASSSENEGFEQYF.

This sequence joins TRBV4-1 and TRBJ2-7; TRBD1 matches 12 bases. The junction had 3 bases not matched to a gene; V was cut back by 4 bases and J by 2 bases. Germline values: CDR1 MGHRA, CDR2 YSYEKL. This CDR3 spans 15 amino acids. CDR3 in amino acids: CASSLGTGGPYEQYF. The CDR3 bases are TGCGCCAGCAGCCTAGGGACAGGGGGCCCCTACGAGCAGTACTTC.

CDR3 nucleotide sequence: TGTGCCAGTAGCGGCGGGGGCACAGATACGCAGTATTTT. Translating it yields CASSGGGTDTQYF. The rearrangement joins TRBV19 to TRBJ2-3, with D perhaps matching TRBD2 (6 bases). Germline lookup yields CDR1 LNHDA and CDR2 SQIVND (reference sequence). CDR3 length equals 13 residues. V was shortened by 6 bases and J by 1 base, with 8 bases between the two germline ends.

CDR3 coding DNA: TGTGCCAGTAACGGGCCGGGACAGGGGATCTACGAGCAGTACTTC. The encoded protein is CASNGPGQGIYEQYF. This chain links TRBV19 with TRBJ2-7, with TRBD1 identical over 10 bases. Germline V lookup: CDR1 LNHDA, CDR2 SQIVND (reference sequence). Trimming cost V 7 bases and J 3 bases; bases outside gene matches: 9. The CDR3 contains 15 residues.

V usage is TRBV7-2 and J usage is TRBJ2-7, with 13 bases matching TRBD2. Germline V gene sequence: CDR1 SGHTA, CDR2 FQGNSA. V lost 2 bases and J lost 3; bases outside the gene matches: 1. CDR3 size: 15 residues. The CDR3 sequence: CASSLRTSGSYEQYF. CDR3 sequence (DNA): TGTGCCAGCAGCTTAAGGACTAGCGGGAGCTACGAGCAGTACTTC.

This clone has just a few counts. Here the CDR3 reads CASVGGQLPNTGELFF. In DNA, the CDR3 is TGTGCCAGCGTGGGGGGGCAGCTTCCGAACACCGGGGAGCTGTTTTTT. The J gene is TRBJ2-2, the V gene TRBV2; perhaps TRBD2 as D (7 bases). This CDR3 has 16 amino acids. V lost 8 bases to trimming and J lost 0 bases, with 16 bases between them. CDR1 is SNHLY, CDR2 FYNNEI, per germline.

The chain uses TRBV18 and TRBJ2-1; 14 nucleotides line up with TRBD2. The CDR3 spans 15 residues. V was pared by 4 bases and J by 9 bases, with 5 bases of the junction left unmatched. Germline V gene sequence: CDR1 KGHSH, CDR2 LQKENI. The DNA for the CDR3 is TGTGCCAGCTCACTCCGACTAGCGGGAGGGTCTGAGCAGTTCTTC. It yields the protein CASSLRLAGGSEQFF.

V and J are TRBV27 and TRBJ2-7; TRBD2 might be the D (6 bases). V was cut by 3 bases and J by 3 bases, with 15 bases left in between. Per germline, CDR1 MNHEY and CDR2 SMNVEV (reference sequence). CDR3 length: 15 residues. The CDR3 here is CASSFGGDINYEQYF. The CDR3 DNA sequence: TGTGCCAGCAGTTTCGGGGGAGATATAAACTACGAGCAGTACTTC.

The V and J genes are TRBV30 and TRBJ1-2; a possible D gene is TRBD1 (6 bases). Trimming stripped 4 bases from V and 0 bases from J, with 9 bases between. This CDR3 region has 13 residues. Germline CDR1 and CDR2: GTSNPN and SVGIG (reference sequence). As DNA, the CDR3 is TGTGCCTGGACACGGACAGCTAACTATGGCTACACCTTC. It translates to CAWTRTANYGYTF.